This T cell receptor (beta chain) is from a study of shared clonotypes between healthy human individuals. As for the study in general: Per donor, three plates held CD4 naive cells, three held CD4 memory, two held CD8 naive and one held CD8 memory. Overall study findings and caveats: The four-donor shared clonotypes exceeded non-shared clonotypes in generation probability, with non-shared ones scoring lower.

Deep-level assay runs were performed. The DNA input per sorted-subset replicate PCR was 200 ng, corresponding to some 30,000 T cell genomes. The table came from immunoSEQ multiplex PCR; TCRdb's copy has only in-frame clones and leaves some out. The sample holds around 1.5 million clones, approximately 98% seen once. Germline assignment: CDR1 SNHLY and CDR2 FYNNEI. The V end was cut by 6 bases, the J end by 5 bases, with 11 bases between. This CDR3 has 13 amino acids. A note on this clone: The antigen remains unidentified.

The TCR originated in a man younger than 40 in good health. Sequenced material: naive CD4+ T cells sorted from blood. Subset defined: CD45RA+ positively selected. The genes are TRBV2 and TRBJ2-1, with a possible D match to TRBD2 (6 bases). CDR3 nucleotide sequence: TGTGCCAGCAGCCGGGACTTGAACAATGAGCAGTTCTTC. Translated: CASSRDLNNEQFF.